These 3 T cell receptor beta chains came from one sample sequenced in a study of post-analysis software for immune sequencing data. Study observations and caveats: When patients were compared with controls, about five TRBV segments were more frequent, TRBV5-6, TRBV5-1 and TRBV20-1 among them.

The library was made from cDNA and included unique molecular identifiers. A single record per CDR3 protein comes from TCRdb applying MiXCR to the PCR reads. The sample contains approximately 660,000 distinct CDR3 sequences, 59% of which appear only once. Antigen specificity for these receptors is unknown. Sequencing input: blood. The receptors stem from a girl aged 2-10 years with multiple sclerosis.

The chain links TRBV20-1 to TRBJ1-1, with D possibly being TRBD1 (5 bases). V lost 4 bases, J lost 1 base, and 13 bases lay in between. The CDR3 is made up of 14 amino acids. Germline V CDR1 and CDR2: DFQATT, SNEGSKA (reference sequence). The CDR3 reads CSATRDSRNTEAFF. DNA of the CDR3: TGCAGTGCTACCAGGGACTCCCGGAACACTGAAGCTTTCTTT.

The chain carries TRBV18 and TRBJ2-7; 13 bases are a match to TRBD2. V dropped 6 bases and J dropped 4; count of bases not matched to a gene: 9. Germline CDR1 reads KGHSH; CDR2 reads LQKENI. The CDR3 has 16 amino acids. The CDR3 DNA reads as TGTGCCAGCTCCGCAACTAGCGGGGGGGCCAGGTACGAGCAGTACTTC. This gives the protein CASSATSGGARYEQYF.

The CDR3 nucleotides read TGTGCCAGCAGGCCCTGGGACAGAATCTATGGCTACACCTTC. This translates into CASRPWDRIYGYTF. The chain combines TRBV6-5 with TRBJ1-2, with 7 positions matching TRBD1. This CDR3 is 14 amino acids long. CDR1 is MNHEY and CDR2 is SVGAGI in the germline V gene. The V segment lost 6 bases and the J segment 4 bases; nucleotides outside the gene matches: 8.